Following are 9 T cell receptor beta chains from one sample sequenced in a study of control samples from healthy donors and cancer patients. Only in-frame clones appear in the TCRdb table, and some are missing; sequencing was by immunoSEQ multiplex PCR. The sample lists approximately 86,000 clones; around 85% were seen once. Sequenced input: blood. These receptors were collected from a woman aged 40 to 50 in good health.

The rearrangement uses TRBV6-6 and TRBJ1-5; D unclear. Trimming cost V 4 bases and J 11 bases, with 18 bases left between them. Germline V gene sequence: CDR1 MNHNY, CDR2 SVGAGI (reference sequence). The CDR3 runs to 14 residues. CDR3 in DNA: TGTGCCAGCAGTTCTGGGGTACTTCTCAGGTCCCAGCATTTT. Translating gives CASSSGVLLRSQHF.

Only one count was recorded for this clone. The rearrangement uses TRBV5-4 and TRBJ2-1; a possible D gene is TRBD1 (6 bases). From germline, CDR1 is SGHNT and CDR2 YYREEE (reference sequence). V was trimmed by 3 bases and J by 3 bases, leaving 16 bases between them. There are 16 residues in the CDR3. CDR3 region: CASSSQQGTNYNEQFF. In DNA, the CDR3 is TGTGCCAGCAGCTCCCAACAGGGAACAAACTACAATGAGCAGTTCTTC.

V usage is TRBV7-2 and J usage is TRBJ1-2; no definite D call. Germline V gene sequence: CDR1 SGHTA, CDR2 FQGNSA. V shed 5 bases and J shed 8 bases, with 21 bases lying between them. This CDR3 is built from 15 residues. The CDR3 here is CASSHGGATASGYTF. The CDR3 DNA reads TGTGCCAGCAGCCATGGTGGAGCAACGGCTAGCGGCTACACCTTC.

The chain couples TRBV20-1 to TRBJ2-3; 8 bases match TRBD2. Germline V gene lookup returns CDR1 DFQATT and CDR2 SNEGSKA (reference sequence). This CDR3 comprises 15 residues. V trimming: 3 bases; J trimming: 5 bases; junction bases outside the gene matches: 10. The CDR3 spells CSASLAGGLKDTQYF. The CDR3 DNA reads as TGCAGTGCTAGTCTCGCGGGGGGCCTCAAAGATACGCAGTATTTT.

V usage is TRBV27 and J usage is TRBJ1-1, with 9 bases lining up with TRBD1. V gave up 5 bases and J gave up 5 bases; unmatched junction bases: 6. CDR3 length equals 14 residues. Germline V gene lookup returns CDR1 MNHEY and CDR2 SMNVEV (reference sequence). The CDR3 loop reads CASSQQGALTEAFF. The CDR3 coding sequence is TGTGCCAGCAGTCAACAGGGGGCCTTAACTGAAGCTTTCTTT.

The J gene is TRBJ1-1, the V gene TRBV7-2; 8 bases line up with TRBD1. V was clipped by 6 bases and J by 1 base; unmatched bases: 7. CDR3 length: 15 residues. CDR1 is SGHTA and CDR2 is FQGNSA in the germline V gene. In DNA form, the CDR3 reads TGTGCCAGCAGTACGGTACAGGGGGGGAACACTGAAGCTTTCTTT. It is translated as CASSTVQGGNTEAFF.

The rearrangement joins TRBV9 to TRBJ2-3; D tentatively fits TRBD1 or TRBD2 (7 bases each). This CDR3 spans 17 amino acids. Looked up from germline, CDR1 is SGDLS and CDR2 is YYNGEE. The V end was cut by 0 bases, the J end by 3 bases, with 17 bases between. The CDR3 loop is CASSVEEGASGTDTQYF. CDR3 in DNA: TGTGCCAGCAGCGTAGAGGAGGGGGCTAGCGGAACAGATACGCAGTATTTT.

The chain is built from TRBV15 and TRBJ2-4; D unclear. The CDR3 contains 11 residues. Deletions cut 0 bases from V and 8 bases from J, with 2 bases between. The germline CDR1 and CDR2 sequences are LNHNV and YYDKDF (reference sequence). DNA for the CDR3: TGTGCCACCAGCAGAGACGACATTCAGTACTTC. This gives the protein CATSRDDIQYF.

The chain recombines TRBV6-1 with TRBJ1-4, with D perhaps matching TRBD1 (5 bases). The CDR3 has 13 residues. Looked up from germline, CDR1 is MNHNS and CDR2 is SASEGT. V dropped 3 bases and J dropped 14 bases, with 16 bases sitting between them. CDR3: CASSETVASGLFF. Written as DNA, the CDR3 is TGTGCCAGCAGTGAGACAGTCGCGTCGGGTCTGTTTTTT.